This TCR beta chain was captured in a study of T cells in Graves' hyperthyroidism and ophthalmopathy. Whole-study findings and limits: Among clonotypes expanded in thyroid above 0.001, most were also found in blood. Model-based prediction identified ophthalmopathy a median 6.5 months prior to its onset.

Amplified TCR beta CDR3 regions came from RNA transcripts. HTBI primers were the set used in a first-round RT-PCR of the TCR CDR3. From the multiplex PCR reads, TCRdb called clonotypes with MiXCR, one entry per CDR3 protein. The table includes almost 500,000 distinct CDR3 sequences, roughly 23% detected once. With regard to this clonotype: The antigen remains undetermined. With a much larger clone just one base away, this may be a read error.

Germline CDR1 reads SGDLS; CDR2 reads YYNGEE. The CDR3 is 15 amino acids. Active moderate-to-severe ophthalmopathy, Clinical Activity Score at least 3, NOSPECS at least 4, under 3 months' duration. The source material was blood. This clonotype originated in a woman in her 70s with Graves' ophthalmopathy. This chain connects TRBV9 to TRBJ2-1; 10 bases line up with TRBD2. The CDR3 protein is CASSHLAGAYNEQLF. CDR3 bases: TGTGCCAGCAGCCATCTAGCGGGAGCCTACAATGAGCAGCTCTTC.